This entry describes one T cell receptor beta chain. What it binds is unknown. This record comes from a study of cytomegalovirus exposure and HLA in healthy donors. Study at large: Of all 400 or so donors who were genotyped, 75% to 85% belonged to the Caucasian-associated ancestry cluster.

CDR1 SGHVS and CDR2 FQNEAQ come from the germline V gene. Trimming shortened V by 5 bases and J by 2 bases, and 9 bases separated the two germline ends. This CDR3 spans 13 amino acids. The PCR made use of 60 Vbeta and 13 Jbeta primers. Original analysis: Unique TCR beta chains numbered approximately 80 million in a later analysis, with approximately 10 million shared. Profiled with immunoSEQ multiplex PCR; TCRdb holds only in-frame clones, not every one. That table furnishes V, J and clone size, whereas the DNA furnished D and trimming. The data contain 90,000 to 100,000 clones, 75% to 85% of them singletons. The study, taken as a whole, reports: The study listed around 150 cytomegalovirus-associated TCR beta chains. According to an earlier analysis, most TCR beta V segments yielded productive rearrangements about 90% or about 30% of the time.

The material sequenced was PBMCs. This receptor was obtained from a man aged 18 to 30 in good health and CMV-seronegative. The chain employs TRBV7-8 and TRBJ1-2; D is unclear. The CDR3 loop reads CASSPHMNYGYTF. CDR3 sequence (DNA): TGTGCCAGCAGCCCCCACATGAACTATGGCTACACCTTC.